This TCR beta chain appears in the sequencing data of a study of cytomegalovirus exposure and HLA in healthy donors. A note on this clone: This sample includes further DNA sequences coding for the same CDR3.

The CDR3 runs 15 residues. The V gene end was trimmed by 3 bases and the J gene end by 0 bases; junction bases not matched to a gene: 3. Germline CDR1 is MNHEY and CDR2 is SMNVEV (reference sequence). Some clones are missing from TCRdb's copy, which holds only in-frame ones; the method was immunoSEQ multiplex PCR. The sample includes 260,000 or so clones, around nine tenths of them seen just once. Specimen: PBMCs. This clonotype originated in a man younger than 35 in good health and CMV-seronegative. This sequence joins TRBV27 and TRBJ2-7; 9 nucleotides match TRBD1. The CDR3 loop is CASSFRDRASYEQYF. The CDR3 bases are TGTGCCAGCAGTTTCAGGGACAGGGCCTCCTACGAGCAGTACTTC.